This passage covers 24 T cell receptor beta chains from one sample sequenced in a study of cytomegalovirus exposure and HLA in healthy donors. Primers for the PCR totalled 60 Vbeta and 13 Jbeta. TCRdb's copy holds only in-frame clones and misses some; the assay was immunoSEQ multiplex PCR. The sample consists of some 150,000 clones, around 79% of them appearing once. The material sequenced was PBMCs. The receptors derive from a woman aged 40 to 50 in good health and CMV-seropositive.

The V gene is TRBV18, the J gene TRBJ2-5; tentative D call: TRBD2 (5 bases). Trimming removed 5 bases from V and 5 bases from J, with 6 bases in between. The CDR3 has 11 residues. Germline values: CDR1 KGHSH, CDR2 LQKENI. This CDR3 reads CASSGGETQYF. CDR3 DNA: TGTGCCAGCTCAGGAGGTGAGACCCAGTACTTC.

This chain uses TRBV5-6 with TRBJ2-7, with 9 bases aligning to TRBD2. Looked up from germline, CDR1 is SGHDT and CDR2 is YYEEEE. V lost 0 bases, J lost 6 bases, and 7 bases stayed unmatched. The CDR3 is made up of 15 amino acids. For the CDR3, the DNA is TGTGCCAGCAGCTTGGGTGCTAGCGGGGTAGTCGAGCAGTACTTC. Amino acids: CASSLGASGVVEQYF.

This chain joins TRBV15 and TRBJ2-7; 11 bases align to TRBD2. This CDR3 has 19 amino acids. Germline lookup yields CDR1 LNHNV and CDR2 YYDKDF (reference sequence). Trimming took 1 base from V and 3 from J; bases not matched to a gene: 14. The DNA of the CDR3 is TGTGCCACCAGCAGAGTGGGACCTACTAGCGGGGGAAGAATCTACGAGCAGTACTTC. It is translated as CATSRVGPTSGGRIYEQYF.

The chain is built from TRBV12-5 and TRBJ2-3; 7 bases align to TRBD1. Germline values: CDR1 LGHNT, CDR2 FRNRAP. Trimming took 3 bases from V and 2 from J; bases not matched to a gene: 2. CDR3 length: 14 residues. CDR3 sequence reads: CASGLGTATDTQYF. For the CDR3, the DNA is TGTGCTAGTGGTTTAGGGACAGCCACAGATACGCAGTATTTT.

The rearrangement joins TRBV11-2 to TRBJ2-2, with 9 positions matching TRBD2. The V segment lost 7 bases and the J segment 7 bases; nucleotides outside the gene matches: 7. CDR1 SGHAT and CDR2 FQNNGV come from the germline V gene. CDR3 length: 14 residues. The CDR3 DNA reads TGTGCCAGCATGATAGCGGGGGCGGGCGGGGAGCTGTTTTTT. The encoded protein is CASMIAGAGGELFF.

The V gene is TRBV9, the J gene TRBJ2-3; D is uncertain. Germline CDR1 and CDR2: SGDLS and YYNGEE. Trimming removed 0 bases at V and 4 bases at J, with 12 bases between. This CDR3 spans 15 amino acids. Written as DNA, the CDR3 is TGTGCCAGCAGCGTAGCTTGGTTCCCGGCAGATACGCAGTATTTT. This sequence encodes CASSVAWFPADTQYF.

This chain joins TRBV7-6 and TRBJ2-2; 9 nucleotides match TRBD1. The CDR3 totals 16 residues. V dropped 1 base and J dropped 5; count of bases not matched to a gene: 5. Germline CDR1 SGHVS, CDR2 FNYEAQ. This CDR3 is CASSLVGQGATGELFF. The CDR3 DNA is TGTGCCAGCAGCTTAGTGGGACAGGGAGCTACCGGGGAGCTGTTTTTT. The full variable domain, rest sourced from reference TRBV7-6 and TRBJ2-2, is GAGVSQSPRYKVTKRGQDVALRCDPISGHVSLYWYRQALGQGPEFLTYFNYEAQQDKSGLPNDRFSAERPEGSISTLTIQRTEQRDSAMYRCASSLVGQGATGELFFGEGSRLTVL.

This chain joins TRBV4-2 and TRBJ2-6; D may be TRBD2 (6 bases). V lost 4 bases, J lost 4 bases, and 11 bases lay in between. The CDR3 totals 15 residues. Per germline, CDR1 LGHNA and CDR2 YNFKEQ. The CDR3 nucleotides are TGTGCCAGCAGCCGGGACTTACCCGGGGCCAACGTCCTGACTTTC. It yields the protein CASSRDLPGANVLTF.

The CDR3 sequence: CASSFGTGFSHEQYF. The CDR3, as DNA: TGTGCCAGCAGCTTTGGGACAGGGTTTTCCCACGAGCAGTACTTC. The chain joins TRBV11-3 to TRBJ2-7; 9 nucleotides agree with TRBD1. The germline V gene has CDR1 SGHNT and CDR2 YENEEA. Trimming took 3 bases from V and 5 from J; bases not matched to a gene: 8. CDR3 length: 15 amino acids.

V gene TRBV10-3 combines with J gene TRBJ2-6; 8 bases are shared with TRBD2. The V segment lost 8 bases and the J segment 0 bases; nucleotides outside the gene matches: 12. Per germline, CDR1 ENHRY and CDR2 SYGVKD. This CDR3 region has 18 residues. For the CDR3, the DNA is TGTGCCATCTTCGGTCCAGCGGGGGATGGCTCTGGGGCCAACGTCCTGACTTTC. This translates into CAIFGPAGDGSGANVLTF.

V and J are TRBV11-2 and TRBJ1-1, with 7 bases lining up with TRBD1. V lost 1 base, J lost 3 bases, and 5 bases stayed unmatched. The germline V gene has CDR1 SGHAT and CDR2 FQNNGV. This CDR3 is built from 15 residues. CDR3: CASSLVGQTYTEAFF. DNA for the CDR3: TGTGCCAGCAGCTTAGTGGGACAGACCTACACTGAAGCTTTCTTT.

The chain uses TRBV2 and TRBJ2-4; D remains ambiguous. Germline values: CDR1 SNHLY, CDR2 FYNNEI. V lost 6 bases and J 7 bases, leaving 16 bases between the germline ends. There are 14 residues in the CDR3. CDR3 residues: CASSAVLGRNIQYF. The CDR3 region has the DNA TGTGCCAGCAGCGCCGTACTGGGCCGCAACATTCAGTACTTC.

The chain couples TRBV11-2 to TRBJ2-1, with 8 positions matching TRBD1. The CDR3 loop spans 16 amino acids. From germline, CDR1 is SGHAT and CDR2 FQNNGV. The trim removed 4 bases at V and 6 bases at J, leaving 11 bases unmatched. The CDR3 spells CASSSLGQVVPNEQFF. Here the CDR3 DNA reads TGTGCCAGCAGCTCACTGGGACAGGTTGTCCCCAATGAGCAGTTCTTC.

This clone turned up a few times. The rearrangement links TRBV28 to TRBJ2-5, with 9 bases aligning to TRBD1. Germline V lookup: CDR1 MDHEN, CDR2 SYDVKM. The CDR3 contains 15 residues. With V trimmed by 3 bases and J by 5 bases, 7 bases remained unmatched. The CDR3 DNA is TGTGCCAGCAGTTTCGTACAGGGGGCCGGGGAGACCCAGTACTTC. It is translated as CASSFVQGAGETQYF.

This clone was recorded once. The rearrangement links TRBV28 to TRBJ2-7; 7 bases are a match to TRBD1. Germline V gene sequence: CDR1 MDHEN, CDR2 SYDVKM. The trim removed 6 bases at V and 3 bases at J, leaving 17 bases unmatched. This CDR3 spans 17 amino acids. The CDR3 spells CASSPMGFRTGVYEQYF. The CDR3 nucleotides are TGTGCCAGCAGCCCAATGGGCTTCAGGACAGGTGTCTACGAGCAGTACTTC.

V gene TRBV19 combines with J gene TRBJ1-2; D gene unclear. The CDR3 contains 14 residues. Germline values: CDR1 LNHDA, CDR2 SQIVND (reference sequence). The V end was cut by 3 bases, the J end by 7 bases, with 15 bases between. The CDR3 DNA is TGTGCCAGTAGTATCGGTGACTCCATCGGTGGCTACACCTTC. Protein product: CASSIGDSIGGYTF.

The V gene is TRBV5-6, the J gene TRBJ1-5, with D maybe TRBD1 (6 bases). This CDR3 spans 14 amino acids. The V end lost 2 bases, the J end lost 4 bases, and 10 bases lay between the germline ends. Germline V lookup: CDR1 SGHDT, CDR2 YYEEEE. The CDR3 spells CASSFSGVNQPQHF. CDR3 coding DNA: TGTGCCAGCAGCTTTTCAGGGGTTAATCAGCCCCAGCATTTT.

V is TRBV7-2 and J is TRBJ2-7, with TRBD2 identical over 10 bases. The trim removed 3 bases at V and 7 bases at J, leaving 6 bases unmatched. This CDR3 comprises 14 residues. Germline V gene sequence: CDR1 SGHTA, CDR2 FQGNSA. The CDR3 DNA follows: TGTGCCAGCAGCTTGCCAGCGGGGGGGCGAGAGCAGTACTTC. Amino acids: CASSLPAGGREQYF.

In DNA, the CDR3 is TGTGCCAGCAGCAGACGGACAGACACCGGGGAGCTGTTTTTT. This sequence encodes CASSRRTDTGELFF. This sequence joins TRBV9 and TRBJ2-2; D perhaps matches TRBD1 (6 bases). This CDR3 is built from 14 residues. V was trimmed by 4 bases and J by 3 bases, leaving 10 bases between them. Looked up from germline, CDR1 is SGDLS and CDR2 is YYNGEE. Variable domain in full (rest from reference TRBV9 and TRBJ2-2): DSGVTQTPKHLITATGQRVTLRCSPRSGDLSVYWYQQSLDQGLQFLIQYYNGEERAKGNILERFSAQQFPDLHSELNLSSLELGDSALYFCASSRRTDTGELFFGEGSRLTVL.

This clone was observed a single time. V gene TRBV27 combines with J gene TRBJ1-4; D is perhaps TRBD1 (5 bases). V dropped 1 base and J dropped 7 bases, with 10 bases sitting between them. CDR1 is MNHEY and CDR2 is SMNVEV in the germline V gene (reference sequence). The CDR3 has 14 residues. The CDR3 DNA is TGTGCCAGCAGTTTATGGGGGGGAAGTGAAAAACTGTTTTTT. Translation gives CASSLWGGSEKLFF.

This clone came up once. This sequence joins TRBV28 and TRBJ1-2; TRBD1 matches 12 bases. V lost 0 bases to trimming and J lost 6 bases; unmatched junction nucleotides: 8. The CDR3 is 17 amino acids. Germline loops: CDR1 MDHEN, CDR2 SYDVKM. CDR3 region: CASSLWTTGTGGDGYTF. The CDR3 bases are TGTGCCAGCAGTTTATGGACCACCGGGACAGGGGGCGATGGCTACACCTTC.

CDR3 sequence reads: CASRQGGRSYEQYF. The CDR3 nucleotides are TGTGCCAGCAGGCAGGGGGGTCGTTCGTACGAGCAGTACTTC. The chain is built from TRBV11-2 and TRBJ2-7; tentatively, D is TRBD1 (7 bases). Per germline, CDR1 SGHAT and CDR2 FQNNGV. Trimming cost V 6 bases and J 4 bases, with 16 bases left between them. CDR3 length: 14 residues. Variable domain in full (rest from reference TRBV11-2 and TRBJ2-7): EAGVAQSPRYKIIEKRQSVAFWCNPISGHATLYWYQQILGQGPKLLIQFQNNGVVDDSQLPKDRFSAERLKGVDSTLKIQPAKLEDSAVYLCASRQGGRSYEQYFGPGTRLTVT.

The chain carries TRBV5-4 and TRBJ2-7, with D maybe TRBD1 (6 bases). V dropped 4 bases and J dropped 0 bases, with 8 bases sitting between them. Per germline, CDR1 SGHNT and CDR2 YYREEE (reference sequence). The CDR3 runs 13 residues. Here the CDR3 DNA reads TGTGCCAGCAGCGACAGGAACTCCTACGAGCAGTACTTC. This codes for CASSDRNSYEQYF.

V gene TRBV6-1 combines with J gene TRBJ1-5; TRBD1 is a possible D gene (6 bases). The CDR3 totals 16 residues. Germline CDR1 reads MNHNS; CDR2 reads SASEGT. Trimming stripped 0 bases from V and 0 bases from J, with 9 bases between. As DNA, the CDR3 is TGTGCCAGCAGTGAAGCTGGACAGTATAGCAATCAGCCCCAGCATTTT. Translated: CASSEAGQYSNQPQHF.